This T cell receptor beta chain was captured in a study of chemoradiotherapy in HPV16-positive cancers. Clones were read by immunoSEQ multiplex PCR, and TCRdb kept only the in-frame ones, dropping some. There are about 2,700 clones in the sample; 77% occur only once, and roughly 6.4% lies in the top ten. This clonotype was sampled from a human donor with HPV-associated anogenital cancer. The sequences come from tumor tissue, collected from a patient who underwent chemoradiotherapy.

The CDR3 loop reads CASSLFYPGELFF. The CDR3 DNA reads TGTGCCAGCAGCTTGTTTTACCCCGGGGAGCTGTTTTTT. The V gene is TRBV7-3, the J gene TRBJ2-2; D remains ambiguous. Germline V gene lookup returns CDR1 SGHTA and CDR2 FQGTGA. Trimming stripped 3 bases from V and 6 bases from J, with 8 bases between. The CDR3 is 13 residues long.